One sample yielded the 24 T cell receptor beta chains listed below, sequenced in a study of blood T cell repertoires in COVID-19. Repertoires were generated with immunoSEQ multiplex PCR, while TCRdb's copy carries only in-frame clones and drops some. The sample has some 28,000 clones; about 85% are singletons. The sequencing input was peripheral blood. These receptors were collected from a human donor in a cohort sampled during active COVID-19.

The gene calls are TRBV29-1 and TRBJ2-4, with 7 positions matching TRBD1. Germline CDR1 SQVTM, CDR2 ANQGSEA. The junction had 9 bases not matched to a gene; V was cut back by 7 bases and J by 9 bases. The CDR3 loop spans 12 amino acids. The CDR3 DNA follows: TGCAGCGCCGTTGGACAGGATGGCATTCAGTACTTC. Its translation is CSAVGQDGIQYF.

The rearrangement uses TRBV7-3 and TRBJ2-1, with D possibly TRBD2 on 7 matching bases. V lost 5 bases, J lost 10 bases, and 15 bases lay in between. This CDR3 has 13 amino acids. The germline V gene encodes CDR1 SGHTA and CDR2 FQGTGA. CDR3 nucleotide sequence: TGTGCCAGCAGCCCTGGGGGGGGCAGGGAGCAGTTCTTC. Its translation: CASSPGGGREQFF. The full variable domain, in which reference TRBV7-3 and TRBJ2-1 provide the parts outside the CDR3, is GAGVSQTPSNKVTEKGKYVELRCDPISGHTALYWYRQSLGQGPEFLIYFQGTGAADDSGLPNDRFFAVRPEGSVSTLKIQRTERGDSAVYLCASSPGGGREQFFGPGTRLTVL.

V and J are TRBV6-5 and TRBJ2-1, with TRBD1 matching 7 bases. V lost 5 bases and J lost 6; bases outside the gene matches: 7. The length of the CDR3 is 14 residues. Germline V lookup: CDR1 MNHEY, CDR2 SVGAGI. The CDR3: CASSKQGTLNEQFF. The CDR3 region has the DNA TGTGCCAGCAGTAAACAGGGGACCCTCAATGAGCAGTTCTTC.

The chain carries TRBV6-2 or TRBV6-3 and TRBJ1-2, with 7 bases matching TRBD1. This CDR3 region has 13 residues. V trimming: 5 bases; J trimming: 2 bases; junction bases outside the gene matches: 2. Germline CDR1 and CDR2: MNHEY and SVGEGT. The chain's CDR3 is CASSPTGNYGYTF. The CDR3 DNA reads as TGTGCCAGCAGTCCGACAGGGAACTATGGCTACACCTTC.

The chain combines TRBV15 with TRBJ1-1, with 7 nucleotides matching TRBD1. Germline CDR1 is LNHNV and CDR2 is YYDKDF (reference sequence). The V and J ends lost 1 base and 4 bases, in that order; junction bases with no gene match: 6. CDR3 length: 15 amino acids. The CDR3 protein is CATSRVDRVGTEAFF. CDR3 nucleotides: TGTGCCACCAGCAGAGTAGACAGGGTAGGCACTGAAGCTTTCTTT.

This chain connects TRBV6-5 to TRBJ2-7; 7 bases are shared with TRBD2. This CDR3 is built from 13 residues. The germline CDR1 and CDR2 sequences are MNHEY and SVGAGI. V shed 6 bases and J 3 bases; nucleotides not matched to a gene: 5. DNA for the CDR3: TGTGCCAGCAGGATAGCGGGCCACTACGAGCAGTACTTC. Protein product: CASRIAGHYEQYF.

The chain joins TRBV5-4 to TRBJ2-7, with 13 nucleotides matching TRBD2. Germline V gene data show CDR1 as SGHNT and CDR2 as YYREEE (reference sequence). V lost 5 bases and J lost 3; bases outside the gene matches: 5. The CDR3 covers 15 residues. The CDR3 DNA is TGTGCCAGCAGTCAAAGACTAGCGGGGGGCTACGAGCAGTACTTC. Amino acid sequence: CASSQRLAGGYEQYF.

V gene TRBV5-1 combines with J gene TRBJ2-3; 7 positions match TRBD1. The J segment lost 4 bases and the V segment lost 3 bases, leaving 11 bases of the junction unmatched. CDR3 length: 16 amino acids. CDR1 is SGHRS, CDR2 YFSETQ, per germline. CDR3 region: CASSSEGGPVADTQYF. The CDR3 bases are TGCGCCAGCAGCTCCGAAGGGGGCCCCGTTGCAGATACGCAGTATTTT.

This chain connects TRBV7-3 to TRBJ2-2; a weak D match, TRBD1 (5 bases). CDR1 is SGHTA and CDR2 is FQGTGA in the germline V gene. V was clipped by 0 bases and J by 3 bases, with 8 bases between them. The CDR3 spans 15 residues. The CDR3 DNA reads as TGTGCCAGCAGCTTAACCCGCAGGGACACCGGGGAGCTGTTTTTT. This gives the protein CASSLTRRDTGELFF.

The rearrangement joins TRBV4-2 to TRBJ1-5; 8 bases align to TRBD1. The CDR3 consists of 17 residues. CDR1 is LGHNA and CDR2 is YNFKEQ in the germline V gene. Germline trimming cut 1 base from V and 3 bases from J; bases unmatched to any gene: 8. Here the CDR3 DNA reads TGTGCCAGCAGCCAAGGAGCGGGACAGGAGTTCAATCAGCCCCAGCATTTT. Translation: CASSQGAGQEFNQPQHF.

The chain employs TRBV6-2 or TRBV6-3 and TRBJ2-7; 10 nucleotides align to TRBD1. Germline CDR1 reads MNHEY; CDR2 reads SVGEGT. After removal of 6 bases from V and 0 bases from J, the junction contained 5 bases not matched to a gene. The CDR3 loop spans 15 amino acids. The CDR3 here is CASSSWDRGSYEQYF. As DNA, the CDR3 is TGTGCCAGCAGCTCCTGGGACAGGGGCTCCTACGAGCAGTACTTC.

Concerning this clone itself: The junction departs from germline at one end; a sequencing error may be responsible. The chain couples TRBV14 to TRBJ1-2; 8 bases are shared with TRBD1. Looked up from germline, CDR1 is SGHDN and CDR2 is FVKESK. The CDR3 runs to 13 residues. CDR3 loop: CASSGAQPGQAPF. Here the CDR3 DNA reads TGTGCCAGCAGCGGGGCCCAACCGGGACAGGCGCCCTTC.

This clone was detected only once. The chain carries TRBV6-5 and TRBJ1-3; no clear D gene. V lost 4 bases and J 1 base, leaving 5 bases between the germline ends. The germline V gene encodes CDR1 MNHEY and CDR2 SVGAGI. CDR3 length: 13 amino acids. The CDR3 nucleotides read TGTGCCAGCAGTTTCCAGTCTGGAAACACCATATATTTT. It specifies CASSFQSGNTIYF.

The CDR3 DNA follows: TGTGCCAGCAGCTTAGCAGGTCTTGGGGAGACCCAGTACTTC. It translates to CASSLAGLGETQYF. The chain employs TRBV11-3 and TRBJ2-5; D is unclear. The CDR3 totals 14 residues. The germline V and J ends were trimmed by 1 base and 5 bases, with 11 bases remaining between them. CDR1 is SGHNT, CDR2 YENEEA, per germline.

The J gene is TRBJ1-6, the V gene TRBV11-2; 12 bases line up with TRBD1. Germline CDR1 SGHAT, CDR2 FQNNGV. J gave up 9 bases and V 4 bases, and 7 bases lay outside the gene matches. The CDR3 length is 16 residues. CDR3 protein: CASSSRRDRGPSPLHF. CDR3 bases: TGTGCCAGCAGCTCGAGGAGGGACAGGGGGCCTTCACCCCTCCACTTT. The entire variable domain, with the rest obtained from reference TRBV11-2 and TRBJ1-6, is as follows: EAGVAQSPRYKIIEKRQSVAFWCNPISGHATLYWYQQILGQGPKLLIQFQNNGVVDDSQLPKDRFSAERLKGVDSTLKIQPAKLEDSAVYLCASSSRRDRGPSPLHFGNGTRLTVT.

The rearrangement joins TRBV9 to TRBJ2-2; TRBD1 matches 8 bases. CDR3 length: 16 amino acids. The V gene end was trimmed by 4 bases and the J gene end by 7 bases; junction bases not matched to a gene: 12. CDR1 and CDR2 (germline): SGDLS, YYNGEE. For the CDR3, the DNA is TGTGCCAGCAGCACAGGACAGGGACGGAGTTTCGGGGAGCTGTTTTTT. Translating gives CASSTGQGRSFGELFF.

The rearrangement joins TRBV5-1 to TRBJ1-6, with D possibly TRBD1 on 6 matching bases. The length of the CDR3 is 15 residues. Looked up from germline, CDR1 is SGHRS and CDR2 is YFSETQ. V lost 2 bases and J 7 bases, leaving 13 bases between the germline ends. The DNA of the CDR3 is TGCGCCAGCAGCTTAACACAGGGTCAGAATTCACCCCTCCACTTT. Its translation is CASSLTQGQNSPLHF. Together with reference TRBV5-1 and TRBJ1-6, the CDR3 gives the full variable domain: KAGVTQTPRYLIKTRGQQVTLSCSPISGHRSVSWYQQTPGQGLQFLFEYFSETQRNKGNFPGRFSGRQFSNSRSEMNVSTLELGDSALYLCASSLTQGQNSPLHFGNGTRLTVT.

V usage is TRBV19 and J usage is TRBJ2-7, with a possible D match to TRBD2 (5 bases). Trimming shortened V by 4 bases and J by 2 bases, and 6 bases separated the two germline ends. Germline values: CDR1 LNHDA, CDR2 SQIVND (reference sequence). This CDR3 spans 12 amino acids. The CDR3 DNA follows: TGTGCCAGTAGTACGGGGACCTACGAGCAGTACTTC. It encodes CASSTGTYEQYF.

The CDR3 loop is CASSFWRTQYF. The CDR3 DNA sequence: TGTGCCAGCAGCTTCTGGAGAACGCAGTATTTT. The rearrangement joins TRBV7-9 to TRBJ2-3; D is ambiguous. Per germline, CDR1 SEHNR and CDR2 FQNEAQ (reference sequence). The CDR3 runs 11 residues. The V gene lost 3 bases and the J gene lost 9 bases, with 7 bases spanning the gap.

The chain joins TRBV2 to TRBJ2-1, with D possibly TRBD1 on 5 matching bases. Trimming removed 3 bases at V and 8 bases at J, with 17 bases between. CDR3 length: 15 residues. Looked up from germline, CDR1 is SNHLY and CDR2 is FYNNEI. CDR3 nucleotides: TGTGCCAGCAGTGAGTTGTACAGTATAGGGGATGAGCAGTTCTTC. Its protein product is CASSELYSIGDEQFF.

This chain connects TRBV5-1 to TRBJ2-2; D uncertain. The germline gives CDR1 SGHRS, CDR2 YFSETQ. This CDR3 region has 14 residues. Between the trimmed V and J ends, which lost 5 bases and 5 bases, there was a span of 13 bases. The CDR3 reads CASRGRVVTGELFF. CDR3 in DNA: TGCGCCAGCAGAGGTCGGGTAGTAACCGGGGAGCTGTTTTTT.

The chain links TRBV15 to TRBJ1-2; 8 bases map to TRBD1. Trimming removed 3 bases from V and 6 bases from J; junction bases left unmatched: 6. The germline CDR1 and CDR2 sequences are LNHNV and YYDKDF (reference sequence). This CDR3 region has 14 residues. The CDR3 sequence is CATSRGQALNGYTF. The CDR3 coding sequence is TGTGCCACCAGCAGGGGACAGGCCCTCAATGGCTACACCTTC.

V is TRBV7-9 and J is TRBJ1-3, with unresolved D. Germline assignment: CDR1 SEHNR and CDR2 FQNEAQ (reference sequence). This CDR3 region has 15 residues. The V end lost 8 bases, the J end lost 8 bases, and 22 bases lay between the germline ends. Here the CDR3 reads CASGQAISTRDTIYF. DNA of the CDR3: TGTGCCAGCGGGCAAGCAATAAGTACGAGGGACACCATATATTTT.

This chain joins TRBV4-1 and TRBJ1-4; possibly TRBD1 for D (6 bases). Trimming cost V 4 bases and J 8 bases, with 17 bases left between them. The V gene's germline CDR1 is MGHRA and CDR2 YSYEKL. This CDR3 is built from 15 residues. CDR3 in amino acids: CASSPRGGGDEKLFF. In nucleotides, the CDR3 is TGCGCCAGCAGCCCCCGGGGAGGGGGGGACGAAAAACTGTTTTTT.